This T cell receptor beta chain stems from a study of CD8 T cells in Susac syndrome. This CDR3 has 15 residues. V lost 1 base and J lost 4; bases outside the gene matches: 5. CDR1 is SGHVS and CDR2 is FQNEAQ in the germline V gene. The RNA input was about 0.5 to 1 ug, and it was reverse transcribed with random hexamers. MiXCR, run by TCRdb on the immunoSEQ multiplex PCR reads, gives a single entry per CDR3 protein. This table has approximately 130,000 distinct CDR3 sequences, 90% to 95% appearing once. The sample comprised CD8+ T cells from PBMCs. The sequence derives from a human donor with multiple sclerosis. The chain recombines TRBV7-8 with TRBJ2-7; 9 bases map to TRBD2. The CDR3 protein is CASSLGVAGDYEQYF. DNA of the CDR3: TGTGCCAGCAGCTTAGGTGTAGCGGGAGATTACGAGCAGTACTTC.